The sequence of this TCR beta chain was determined in a study of OX40 agonist ivuxolimab in advanced cancers. Libraries were prepared by immunoSEQ multiplex PCR; TCRdb keeps only in-frame clonotypes and omits some of them. The sample yields about 77,000 clones, roughly 91% seen once. CDR1 and CDR2 (germline): SGHNT, YENEEA. Trimming removed 5 bases from V and 4 bases from J; junction bases left unmatched: 8. This CDR3 region has 15 residues. The source of this sequence is an adult with an advanced solid tumor such as melanoma, head and neck, liver or kidney cancer. This material consisted of CD4+ or CD8+ T cells sorted from blood, taken in a trial of the OX40 agonist ivuxolimab. The rearrangement joins TRBV11-3 to TRBJ2-1; 7 bases are shared with TRBD1. The CDR3 coding sequence is TGTGCCAGCAGCCAAAGACAGGGTTCGTACAATGAGCAGTTCTTC. Translating it yields CASSQRQGSYNEQFF.